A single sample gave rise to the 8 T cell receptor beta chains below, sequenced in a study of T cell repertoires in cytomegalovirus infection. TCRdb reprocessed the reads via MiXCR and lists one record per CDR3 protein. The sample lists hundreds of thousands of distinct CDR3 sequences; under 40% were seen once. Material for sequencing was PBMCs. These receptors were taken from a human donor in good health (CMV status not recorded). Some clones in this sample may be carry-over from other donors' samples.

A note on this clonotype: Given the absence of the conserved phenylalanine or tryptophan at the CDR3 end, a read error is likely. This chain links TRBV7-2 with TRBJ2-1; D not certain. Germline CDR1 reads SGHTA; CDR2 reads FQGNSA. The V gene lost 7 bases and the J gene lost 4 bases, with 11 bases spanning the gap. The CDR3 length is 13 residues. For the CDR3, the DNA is TGTGCCAGCACCCGAAGGGAATACAATGAGCAGTTCGTC. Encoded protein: CASTRREYNEQFV.

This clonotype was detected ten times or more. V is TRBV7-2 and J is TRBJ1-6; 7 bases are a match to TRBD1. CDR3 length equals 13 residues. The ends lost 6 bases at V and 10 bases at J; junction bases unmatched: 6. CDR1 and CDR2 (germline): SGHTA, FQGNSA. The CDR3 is CASREDRKSPLHF. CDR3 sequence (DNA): TGTGCCAGCAGGGAGGACAGGAAATCACCCCTCCACTTT.

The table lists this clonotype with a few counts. The CDR3 nucleotides are TGTGCCAGCAGCTTATTTCGGCGCTCTGGGGCCAACGTCCTGACTTTC. As protein: CASSLFRRSGANVLTF. The gene calls are TRBV7-9 and TRBJ2-6; D is unclear. The CDR3 runs to 16 residues. Germline values: CDR1 SEHNR, CDR2 FQNEAQ (reference sequence). V shed 2 bases and J shed 0 bases, with 8 bases lying between them.

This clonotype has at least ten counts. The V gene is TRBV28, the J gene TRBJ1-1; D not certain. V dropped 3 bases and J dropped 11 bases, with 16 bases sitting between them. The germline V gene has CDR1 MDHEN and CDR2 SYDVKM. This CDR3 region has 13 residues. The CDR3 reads CASSLQSPSAAFF. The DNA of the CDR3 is TGTGCCAGCAGTTTGCAAAGCCCCTCGGCCGCTTTCTTT.

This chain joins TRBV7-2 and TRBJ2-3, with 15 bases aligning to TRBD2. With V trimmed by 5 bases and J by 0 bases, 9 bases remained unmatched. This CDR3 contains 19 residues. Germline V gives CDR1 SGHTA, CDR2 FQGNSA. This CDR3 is CASSRTSGRAQTSTDTQYF. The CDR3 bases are TGTGCCAGCAGCAGGACTAGCGGGAGGGCACAAACTAGCACAGATACGCAGTATTTT.

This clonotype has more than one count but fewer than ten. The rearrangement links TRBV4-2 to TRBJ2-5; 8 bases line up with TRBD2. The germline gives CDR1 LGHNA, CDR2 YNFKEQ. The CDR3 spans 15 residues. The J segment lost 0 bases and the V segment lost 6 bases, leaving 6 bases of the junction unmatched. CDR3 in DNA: TGTGCCAGCAGTAAAGCGGGGGACCACCAAGAGACCCAGTACTTC. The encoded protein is CASSKAGDHQETQYF.

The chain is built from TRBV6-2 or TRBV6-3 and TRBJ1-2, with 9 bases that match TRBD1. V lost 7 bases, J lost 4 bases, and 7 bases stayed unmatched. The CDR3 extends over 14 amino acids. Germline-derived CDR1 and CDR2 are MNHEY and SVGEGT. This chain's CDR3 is CASTRDRALYGYTF. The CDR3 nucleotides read TGTGCCAGCACCAGGGACAGGGCCCTCTATGGCTACACCTTC.

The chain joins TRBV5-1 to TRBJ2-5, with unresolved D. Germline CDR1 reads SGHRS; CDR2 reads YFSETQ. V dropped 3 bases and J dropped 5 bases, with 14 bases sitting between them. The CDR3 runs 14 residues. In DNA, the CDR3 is TGCGCCAGCAGCTCGGGCTGGAGCTGGGAGACCCAGTACTTC. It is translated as CASSSGWSWETQYF.